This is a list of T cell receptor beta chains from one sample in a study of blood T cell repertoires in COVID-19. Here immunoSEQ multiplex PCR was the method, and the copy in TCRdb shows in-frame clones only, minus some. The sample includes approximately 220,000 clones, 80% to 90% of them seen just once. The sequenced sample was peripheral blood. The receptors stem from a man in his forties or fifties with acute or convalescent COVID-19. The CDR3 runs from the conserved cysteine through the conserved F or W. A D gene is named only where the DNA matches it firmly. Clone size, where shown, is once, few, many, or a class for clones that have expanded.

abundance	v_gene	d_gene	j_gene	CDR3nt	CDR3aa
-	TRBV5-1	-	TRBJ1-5	TGCGCCAGCAGCTTGGAGGGGGTGGGCAATCAGCCCCAGCATTTT	CASSLEGVGNQPQHF
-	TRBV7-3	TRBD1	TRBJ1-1	TGTGCCAGCAGCTTAAGGGGGACAGGGAACACTGAAGCTTTCTTT	CASSLRGTGNTEAFF
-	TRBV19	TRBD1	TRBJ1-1	TGTGCCAGTAGTCCACGACAGGGGGGCACTGAAGCTTTCTTT	CASSPRQGGTEAFF
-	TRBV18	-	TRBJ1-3	TGTGCCAGCTCCCCCGGACAGTCCCCAGGCACCATATATTTT	CASSPGQSPGTIYF
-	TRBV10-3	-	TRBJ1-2	TGTGCCATCAGTGAGGCCCTCCCCGCGGGTGGCTACACCTTC	CAISEALPAGGYTF
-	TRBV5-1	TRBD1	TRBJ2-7	TGCGCCAGCAGCACCGGACAGGGAGCCTACGAGCAGTACTTC	CASSTGQGAYEQYF
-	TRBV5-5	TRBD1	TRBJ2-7	TGTGCCAGCAGCTTGGGGACAGGGGGTTCCTACGAGCAGTACTTC	CASSLGTGGSYEQYF
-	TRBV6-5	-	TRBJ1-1	TGTGCCAGCAGTACCAACCGGGGAAAGGGCACTGAAGCTTTCTTT	CASSTNRGKGTEAFF
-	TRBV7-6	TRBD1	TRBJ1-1	TGTGCCAGCAGCCCCCGGACAGGGACGAACACTGAAGCTTTCTTT	CASSPRTGTNTEAFF
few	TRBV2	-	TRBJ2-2	TGTGCCAGCAGAGAGTCGGGACTTAACACCGGGGAGCTGTTTTTT	CASRESGLNTGELFF
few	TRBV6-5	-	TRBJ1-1	TGTGCCAGCAGCTACGTACAGAGTGAAAGACTATGGGCTTTCTTT	CASSYVQSERLWAFF
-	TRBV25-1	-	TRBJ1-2	TGTGCCAGCAGGGGGGGGCGGTATACCTTC	CASRGGRYTF
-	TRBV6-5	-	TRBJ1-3	TGTGCCAGCAAAAGACAGGTTTCGGATGGAAACACCATATATTTT	CASKRQVSDGNTIYF
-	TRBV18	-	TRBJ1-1	TGTGCCAGCTCATCGACCGAGGGGGTCTCGTTGGACACTGAAGCTTTCTTT	CASSSTEGVSLDTEAFF
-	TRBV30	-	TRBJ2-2	TGTGCCTGGCAGGGGACCGGGGAGCTGTTTTTT	CAWQGTGELFF
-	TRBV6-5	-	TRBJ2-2	TGTGCCAGCAGTTATACCCAGGGCGGCACCGGGGAGCTGTTTTTT	CASSYTQGGTGELFF
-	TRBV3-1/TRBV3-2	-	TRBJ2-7	TGTGCCAGCAGCCAAGTGCTAGCTGTTCCCTACGAGCAGTACTTC	CASSQVLAVPYEQYF
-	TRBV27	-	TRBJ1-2	TGTGCCAGCAGTCCGGACACCGGGTCACCTGGCTACACCTTC	CASSPDTGSPGYTF
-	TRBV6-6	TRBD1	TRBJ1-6	TGTGCCAGCAACATACAGGGGATAGGGAATTCACCCCTCCACTTT	CASNIQGIGNSPLHF
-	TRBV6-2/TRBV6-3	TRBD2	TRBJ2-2	TGTGCCAGCAGTAAACCCCCGGGACTACAGACCGGGGAGCTGTTTTTT	CASSKPPGLQTGELFF
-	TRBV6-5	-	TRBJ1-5	TGTGCCAGCTCCACCGTCCAGGGTCAGCCCCAGCATTTT	CASSTVQGQPQHF
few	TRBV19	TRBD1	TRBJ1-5	TGTGCCAGCCGGAGCTGGACAGGGGGCGCCGGTCAGCCCCAGCATTTT	CASRSWTGGAGQPQHF
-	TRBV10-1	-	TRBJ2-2	TGCGCCAGCAGTGAGTCGGCCCGGGGCGGGGAGCTGTTTTTT	CASSESARGGELFF
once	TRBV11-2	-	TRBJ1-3	TGTGCCAGCAGCCCCATTGACAACTCTGGAAACACCATATATTTT	CASSPIDNSGNTIYF
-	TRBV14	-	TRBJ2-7	TGTGCCAGCAGCCAAGGCCCCGGGACACTAAGCTACGAGCAGTACTTC	CASSQGPGTLSYEQYF
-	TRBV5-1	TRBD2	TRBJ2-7	TGCGCCAGCAGAAAAACTAGCGGGGGTATGAGCTCCTACGAGCAGTACTTC	CASRKTSGGMSSYEQYF
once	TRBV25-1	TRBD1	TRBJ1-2	TGTGCCAGCGGGACACAGGGGGGGGGAGGCTACACCTTC	CASGTQGGGGYTF
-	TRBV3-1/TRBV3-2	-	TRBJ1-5	TGTGCCAGCAGCCAAGGTGAAGGGGCCGGTCAGCCCCAGCATTTT	CASSQGEGAGQPQHF
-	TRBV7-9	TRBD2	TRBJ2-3	TGTGCCAGCAGCTCCGACCCGCGGGGGGGGAACACAGATACGCAGTATTTT	CASSSDPRGGNTDTQYF
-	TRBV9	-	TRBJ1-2	TGTGCCAGCAGCCCCACAGGTAACGACTATGGCTACACCTTC	CASSPTGNDYGYTF
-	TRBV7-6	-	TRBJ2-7	TGTGCCAGCAGCTTAGATATCGGAGGGGGCCCTTACGAGCAGTACTTC	CASSLDIGGGPYEQYF